These 10 T cell receptor beta chains share one sample of origin, sequenced in a study of blood T cells in healthy people across ages. With a J-beta primer mix and a sample-barcoded 5' primer, a second PCR ran 7 to 11 cycles. Each CDR3 protein is one row after TCRdb ran MiXCR on the 5' RACE reads. The repertoire holds roughly 900,000 distinct CDR3 sequences, with 45% to 50% as singletons. Sequencing was done on a sample of blood. These receptors were obtained from a man under 40 in good health.

The V gene is TRBV27, the J gene TRBJ2-2; tentative D call: TRBD1 (6 bases). Deletions cut 6 bases from V and 4 bases from J, with 15 bases between. Germline lookup yields CDR1 MNHEY and CDR2 SMNVEV (reference sequence). CDR3 size: 15 residues. The CDR3 nucleotides are TGTGCCAGCAGGGGAATAGACAGGTTCACCGGGGAGCTGTTTTTT. This encodes CASRGIDRFTGELFF.

This clonotype came up once. A read error may account for a junction end that differs from germline. This rearrangement joins TRBV2 to TRBJ2-7; tentatively, D is TRBD1 or TRBD2 (6 bases each). The CDR3 is made up of 14 amino acids. From germline, CDR1 is SNHLY and CDR2 FYNNEI. CDR3 DNA sequence: TGTGCCAGCGGTGAAGCGCTTGGGGGGCCCGAGCAGTACTTC. It encodes CASGEALGGPEQYF.

J is TRBJ2-7 and V is TRBV25-1, with D possibly TRBD1 on 5 matching bases. This CDR3 comprises 14 residues. Deletions cut 1 base from V and 6 bases from J, with 13 bases between. In germline, CDR1 is MGHDK, CDR2 SYGVNS. This CDR3 reads CASSEFAGRREQYF. The CDR3 bases are TGTGCCAGCAGTGAATTCGCAGGGCGGCGCGAGCAGTACTTC.

V is TRBV7-2 and J is TRBJ1-1; D is unclear. The germline gives CDR1 SGHTA, CDR2 FQGNSA. CDR3 length equals 13 residues. Trimming removed 6 bases at V and 10 bases at J, with 18 bases between. As DNA, the CDR3 is TGTGCCAGCAGAGGCGGGGTTGGCAAAGCAGCTTTCTTT. Translating gives CASRGGVGKAAFF.

The chain recombines TRBV20-1 with TRBJ2-2; D gene uncertain. Germline V gene data show CDR1 as DFQATT and CDR2 as SNEGSKA (reference sequence). V lost 1 base, J lost 3 bases, and 12 bases lay in between. The CDR3 covers 15 residues. DNA for the CDR3: TGCAGTGCTAGAGGTATCGGCAAGGACACCGGGGAGCTGTTTTTT. Translating it yields CSARGIGKDTGELFF.

CDR3 DNA sequence: TGTGCCAGCAGTTTATTTAAGGCGGGGGGGACCAAAAACATTCAGTACTTC. The encoded protein is CASSLFKAGGTKNIQYF. The V gene is TRBV28, the J gene TRBJ2-7; 9 bases line up with TRBD2. The J call may be incorrect, as the DNA end agrees better with TRBJ2-4. Germline CDR1 is MDHEN and CDR2 is SYDVKM. The CDR3 spans 17 residues.

This rearrangement joins TRBV7-2 to TRBJ1-4, with TRBD1 as a possible D gene (5 bases). V was pared by 5 bases and J by 5 bases, with 18 bases between. The CDR3 spans 16 residues. CDR1 is SGHTA and CDR2 is FQGNSA in the germline V gene. The CDR3 spells CASSLIHAGSNEKLFF. For the CDR3, the DNA is TGTGCCAGCAGCCTAATCCACGCAGGGTCGAATGAAAAACTGTTTTTT. Combining the CDR3 with reference TRBV7-2 and TRBJ1-4 gives the whole variable domain GAGVSQSPSNKVTEKGKDVELRCDPISGHTALYWYRQSLGQGLEFLIYFQGNSAPDKSGLPSDRFSAERTGGSVSTLTIQRTQQEDSAVYLCASSLIHAGSNEKLFFGSGTQLSVL.

This rearrangement joins TRBV20-1 to TRBJ2-3, with D perhaps matching TRBD2 (6 bases). CDR1 and CDR2 (germline): DFQATT, SNEGSKA (reference sequence). The V end lost 5 bases, the J end lost 6 bases, and 24 bases lay between the germline ends. This CDR3 contains 16 residues. This CDR3 is CSAVKLAGRRTDTQYF. The CDR3 nucleotides read TGCAGTGCTGTGAAACTCGCGGGGCGGCGTACGGATACGCAGTATTTT.

This clonotype has just a few counts. The chain is built from TRBV4-1 and TRBJ1-2, with D possibly matching TRBD1 (5 bases). V gave up 7 bases and J gave up 3 bases, with 15 bases separating them. The length of the CDR3 is 14 residues. CDR1 is MGHRA and CDR2 is YSYEKL in the germline V gene. As DNA, the CDR3 is TGCGCCAGCACCATGGGGACCGGCCACTATGGCTACACCTTC. It specifies CASTMGTGHYGYTF.

This sequence joins TRBV2 and TRBJ1-1, with TRBD1 identical over 9 bases. CDR1 SNHLY and CDR2 FYNNEI come from the germline V gene. This CDR3 has 16 amino acids. The V gene end was trimmed by 2 bases and the J gene end by 0 bases; junction bases not matched to a gene: 4. The CDR3 DNA reads as TGTGCCAGCAGTGAAAGGACAGGGGTTTTGAACACTGAAGCTTTCTTT. It encodes CASSERTGVLNTEAFF.